The next 17 T cell receptor beta chains were all read from a single sample in a study of blood T cell repertoires in COVID-19. Some clones are missing from TCRdb's copy, which holds only in-frame ones; the method was immunoSEQ multiplex PCR. The data hold some 100,000 clones, with about nine tenths observed a single time. Sample: peripheral blood. These receptors were taken from a man aged 45 to 65 with acute or convalescent COVID-19.

The chain links TRBV3-1 (or the pseudogene TRBV3-2) to TRBJ2-7; 11 bases are shared with TRBD2. This CDR3 has 16 residues. The V gene end was trimmed by 0 bases and the J gene end by 7 bases; junction bases not matched to a gene: 8. The germline gives CDR1 LGHDT, CDR2 YNNKEL (reference sequence). The CDR3 region is CASSQDPSSGRTEQYF. The CDR3 DNA reads as TGTGCCAGCAGCCAAGATCCGTCTAGCGGGAGGACGGAGCAGTACTTC.

The chain has TRBV6-1 and TRBJ2-1; TRBD2 agrees at 12 bases. The CDR3 totals 15 residues. In germline, CDR1 is MNHNS, CDR2 SASEGT. V was clipped by 3 bases and J by 8 bases; unmatched bases: 5. CDR3 nucleotides: TGTGCCAGCAGTGAGACTAGCGGGAGCCCGTATGAGCAGTTCTTC. Translated, it gives CASSETSGSPYEQFF.

The chain has TRBV6-5 and TRBJ2-1; 9 nucleotides match TRBD1. Germline V gene sequence: CDR1 MNHEY, CDR2 SVGAGI. The CDR3 runs 16 residues. V lost 2 bases, J lost 8 bases, and 10 bases stayed unmatched. Written as DNA, the CDR3 is TGTGCCAGCAGTTACCTCGAGGGACAGGGTGTTTATGAGCAGTTCTTC. As protein: CASSYLEGQGVYEQFF.

CDR3 coding DNA: TGTGCCAGCAGCCAAGATCCAGGGACTTTTCAAGAGACCCAGTACTTC. Its translation: CASSQDPGTFQETQYF. The chain combines TRBV4-2 with TRBJ2-5; D is possibly TRBD2 (6 bases). V was trimmed by 0 bases and J by 2 bases, leaving 13 bases between them. The germline V gene encodes CDR1 LGHNA and CDR2 YNFKEQ. The CDR3 has 16 amino acids.

The CDR3 DNA sequence: TGTGCCACCAGTGTGGGGGGAAGCTCTGGGGCCAACGTCCTGACTTTC. This codes for CATSVGGSSGANVLTF. The V and J genes are TRBV24-1 and TRBJ2-6; weak D call: TRBD2 (6 bases). The CDR3 length is 16 residues. Trimming took 5 bases from V and 0 from J, leaving 10 bases between them. Germline CDR1 reads KGHDR; CDR2 reads SFDVKD.

This rearrangement joins TRBV18 to TRBJ2-5, with TRBD1 identical over 7 bases. In germline, CDR1 is KGHSH, CDR2 LQKENI. This CDR3 region has 15 residues. J gave up 5 bases and V 3 bases, and 9 bases lay outside the gene matches. CDR3 protein: CASSPTTGTRETQYF. CDR3 nucleotide sequence: TGTGCCAGCTCACCCACGACAGGGACGAGGGAGACCCAGTACTTC.

This clone is termed medium-sized. The chain employs TRBV21-1 and TRBJ1-5; the table assigns TRBD1, which was not confirmed against the DNA. TRBV21-1 represents a pseudogene. CDR3 length equals 16 residues. The DNA of the CDR3 is TGTGCCAGCAGCAATCCCCCGGACAAAAGCAATCAGCCCCAGCATTTT. It codes for CASSNPPDKSNQPQHF.

Here the CDR3 DNA reads TGCGCCAGCAGCATCGCGGGACAGAGTGGCTACAATGAGCAGTTCTTC. Its translation: CASSIAGQSGYNEQFF. The rearrangement links TRBV5-1 to TRBJ2-1, with TRBD1 as a possible D gene (7 bases). CDR3 size: 16 residues. Trimming pared 4 bases from V and 3 bases from J, leaving 17 bases between. Per the germline V gene, CDR1 is SGHRS and CDR2 is YFSETQ.

The chain joins TRBV7-2 to TRBJ1-5, with TRBD1 identical over 10 bases. Unmatched junction bases numbered 3, after V lost 4 bases and J lost 3 bases. From germline, CDR1 is SGHTA and CDR2 FQGNSA. The CDR3 loop spans 15 amino acids. The CDR3 spells CASSSGTGVNQPQHF. The DNA for the CDR3 is TGTGCCAGCAGCTCGGGGACAGGGGTCAATCAGCCCCAGCATTTT.

The table lists this clone with a few counts. The chain couples TRBV5-8 to TRBJ2-2; D call uncertain. The germline gives CDR1 SGHTS, CDR2 YDEGEE. The CDR3 length is 15 residues. Between the trimmed V and J ends, which lost 0 bases and 6 bases, there was a span of 12 bases. The CDR3 DNA reads as TGTGCCAGCAGCTTGGGACGGGTAGAGGCCGGGGAGCTGTTTTTT. This codes for CASSLGRVEAGELFF.

Only one count was recorded for this clone. This rearrangement joins TRBV5-4 to TRBJ2-7; no firm D call. The length of the CDR3 is 12 residues. V gave up 1 base and J gave up 7 bases, with 9 bases separating them. The V gene's germline CDR1 is SGHNT and CDR2 YYREEE (reference sequence). CDR3 DNA: TGTGCCAGCAGCTTGATCGAGAGGGAGCAGTACTTC. Protein sequence: CASSLIEREQYF. Drawing the rest from reference TRBV5-4 and TRBJ2-7, the complete variable domain is ETGVTQSPTHLIKTRGQQVTLRCSSQSGHNTVSWYQQALGQGPQFIFQYYREEENGRGNFPPRFSGLQFPNYSSELNVNALELDDSALYLCASSLIEREQYFGPGTRLTVT.

For the CDR3, the DNA is TGTGCCAGCAGCTTGGGTGCAGGCCGAATTAATCAGCCCCAGCATTTT. Protein: CASSLGAGRINQPQHF. This sequence joins TRBV5-6 and TRBJ1-5; D gene ambiguous. Germline V gene sequence: CDR1 SGHDT, CDR2 YYEEEE. Trimming took off 0 bases at V and 4 bases at J, with 14 bases between the two ends. CDR3 length: 16 residues.

The V and J genes are TRBV27 and TRBJ2-1, with 7 bases identical to TRBD2. This CDR3 is 12 amino acids long. Germline values: CDR1 MNHEY, CDR2 SMNVEV (reference sequence). The V gene end was trimmed by 2 bases and the J gene end by 16 bases; junction bases not matched to a gene: 8. The CDR3: CASSLKGREPFF. The CDR3 nucleotides read TGTGCCAGCAGTTTAAAAGGGCGGGAGCCCTTCTTC.

The genes are TRBV5-4 and TRBJ2-7; 7 positions match TRBD2. V lost 0 bases, J lost 2 bases, and 2 bases stayed unmatched. There are 14 residues in the CDR3. Germline V gene data show CDR1 as SGHNT and CDR2 as YYREEE (reference sequence). This chain's CDR3 is CASSLGTRTYEQYF. CDR3 in DNA: TGTGCCAGCAGCTTGGGGACTAGAACCTACGAGCAGTACTTC. Using reference TRBV5-4 and TRBJ2-7 for the parts outside the CDR3, the full variable domain is ETGVTQSPTHLIKTRGQQVTLRCSSQSGHNTVSWYQQALGQGPQFIFQYYREEENGRGNFPPRFSGLQFPNYSSELNVNALELDDSALYLCASSLGTRTYEQYFGPGTRLTVT.

This sequence joins TRBV30 and TRBJ1-2; D ambiguous. The CDR3 contains 14 residues. The V gene lost 1 base and the J gene lost 1 base, with 10 bases spanning the gap. Germline V gives CDR1 GTSNPN, CDR2 SVGIG (reference sequence). CDR3: CAWSGGMGNYGYTF. In DNA, the CDR3 is TGTGCCTGGAGTGGAGGAATGGGTAACTATGGCTACACCTTC.

This chain connects TRBV20-1 to TRBJ2-5; tentatively, D is TRBD2 (6 bases). CDR1 and CDR2 (germline): DFQATT, SNEGSKA (reference sequence). Trimming took 3 bases from V and 5 from J, leaving 16 bases between them. This CDR3 comprises 14 residues. CDR3 in DNA: TGCAGTGCTAGTGAGGATGGCGGGGCGGAGACCCAGTACTTC. Translation gives CSASEDGGAETQYF.

The rearrangement uses TRBV24-1 and TRBJ2-5, with TRBD1 matching 8 bases. Germline trimming cut 6 bases from V and 5 bases from J; bases unmatched to any gene: 13. Germline V gene sequence: CDR1 KGHDR, CDR2 SFDVKD. This CDR3 spans 16 amino acids. The DNA for the CDR3 is TGTGCCACCAGTAAGATGGCGGCAGGGGGCGCGGAGACCCAGTACTTC. This gives the protein CATSKMAAGGAETQYF.